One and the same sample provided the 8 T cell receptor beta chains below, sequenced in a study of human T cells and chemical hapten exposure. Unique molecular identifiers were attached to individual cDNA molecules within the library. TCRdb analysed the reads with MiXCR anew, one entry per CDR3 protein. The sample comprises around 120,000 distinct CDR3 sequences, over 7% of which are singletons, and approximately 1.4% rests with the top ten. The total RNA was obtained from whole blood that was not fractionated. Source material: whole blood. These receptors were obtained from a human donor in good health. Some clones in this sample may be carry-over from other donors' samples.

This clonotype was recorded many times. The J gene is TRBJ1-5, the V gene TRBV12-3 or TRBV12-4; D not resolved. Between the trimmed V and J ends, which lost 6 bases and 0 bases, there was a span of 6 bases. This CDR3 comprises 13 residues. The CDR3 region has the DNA TGTGCCAGCAGCGTAAATAGCAATCAGCCCCAGCATTTT. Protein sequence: CASSVNSNQPQHF.

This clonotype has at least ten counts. The CDR3 coding sequence is TGTGCCAGCTCGGTAGGCAGGGGCAATCAGCCCCAGCATTTT. It encodes CASSVGRGNQPQHF. The chain has TRBV6-5 and TRBJ1-5; D may be TRBD1 (5 bases). Germline loops: CDR1 MNHEY, CDR2 SVGAGI. V shed 8 bases and J shed 2 bases, with 13 bases lying between them. CDR3 length equals 14 residues.

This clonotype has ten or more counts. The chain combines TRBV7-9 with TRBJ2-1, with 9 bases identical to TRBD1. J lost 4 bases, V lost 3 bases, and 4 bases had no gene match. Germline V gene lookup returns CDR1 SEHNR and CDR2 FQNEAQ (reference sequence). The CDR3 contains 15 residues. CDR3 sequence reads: CASSFRDRDYNEQFF. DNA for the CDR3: TGTGCCAGCAGCTTCCGGGACAGGGATTACAATGAGCAGTTCTTC.

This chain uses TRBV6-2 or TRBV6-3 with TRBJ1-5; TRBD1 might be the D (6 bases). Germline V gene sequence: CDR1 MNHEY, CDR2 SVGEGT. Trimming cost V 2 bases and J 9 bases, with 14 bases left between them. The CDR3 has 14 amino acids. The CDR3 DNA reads TGTGCCAGCAGTTACGGGGGGGGCGTAGGGCCCCAGCATTTT. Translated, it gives CASSYGGGVGPQHF.

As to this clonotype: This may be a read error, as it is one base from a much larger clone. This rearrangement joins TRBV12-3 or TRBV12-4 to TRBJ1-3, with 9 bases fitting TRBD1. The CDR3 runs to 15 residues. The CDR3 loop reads CDSSFATGGGNTIYF. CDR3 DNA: TGTGACAGCAGTTTCGCGACAGGGGGTGGAAACACCATATATTTT.

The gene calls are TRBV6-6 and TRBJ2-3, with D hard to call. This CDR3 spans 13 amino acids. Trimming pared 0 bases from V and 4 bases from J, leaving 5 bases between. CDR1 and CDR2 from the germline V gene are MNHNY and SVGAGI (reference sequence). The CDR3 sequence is CASSYSLPDTQYF. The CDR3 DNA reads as TGTGCCAGCAGTTACTCGTTACCAGATACGCAGTATTTT.

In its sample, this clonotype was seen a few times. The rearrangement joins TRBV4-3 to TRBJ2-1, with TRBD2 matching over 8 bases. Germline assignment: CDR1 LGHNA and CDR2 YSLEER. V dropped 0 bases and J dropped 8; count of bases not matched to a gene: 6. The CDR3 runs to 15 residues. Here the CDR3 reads CASSQDSGGLDEQFF. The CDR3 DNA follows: TGCGCCAGCAGCCAAGACAGCGGGGGCCTCGATGAGCAGTTCTTC.

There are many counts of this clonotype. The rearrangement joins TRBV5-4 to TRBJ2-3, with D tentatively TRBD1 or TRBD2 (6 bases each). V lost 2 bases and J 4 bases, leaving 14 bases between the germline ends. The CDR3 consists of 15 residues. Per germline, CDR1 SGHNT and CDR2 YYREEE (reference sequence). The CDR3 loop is CASSFRGQGADTQYF. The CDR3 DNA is TGTGCCAGCAGCTTCCGGGGGCAGGGTGCAGATACGCAGTATTTT.